Described below is a single TCR beta chain sequence and its context. What it binds is unknown. This CDR3 comprises 19 residues. With 2 bases clipped from V and 4 bases from J, the junction kept 19 bases outside the gene matches. Germline CDR1 and CDR2: SGHTA and FQGNSA. The sample is drawn from a study of T cell responses to AZD1222 COVID-19 vaccine. Study-level information: Combined were second doses at about 4 or about 12 weeks.

Overall study results and limits: Clonal diversity was possibly underestimated, and white British individuals and females predominated among donors. Spike-specific TCR repertoires showed rising breadth and depth after two AZD1222 doses.

Generated by immunoSEQ multiplex PCR, the TCRdb table keeps only in-frame clones and is missing some. The table has 100,000 to 150,000 clones, 70% to 90% seen once. Sample: peripheral blood, taken on day 0 of AZD1222 vaccination. The TCR comes from an adult in good health. The chain carries TRBV7-2 and TRBJ2-7; TRBD2 matches 8 bases. The CDR3, as DNA: TGTGCCAGCAGCTTAAGGGGGGCGGCGGGTATCTCTAGCGGGTACGAGCAGTACTTC. This sequence encodes CASSLRGAAGISSGYEQYF.